Listed below are T cell receptor beta chains from one sample, sequenced in a study of T cell responses to AZD1222 COVID-19 vaccine. TCRdb's table, derived via immunoSEQ multiplex PCR, lists solely in-frame clones and lacks some. The table shows 70,000 to 95,000 clones, with roughly nine tenths occurring only once. The sample was peripheral blood, taken on day 0 of AZD1222 vaccination. The receptors originated from an adult in good health. Both conserved end residues are trimmed from each CDR3. D genes are given only for firm matches.

TRBV11-3	.	TRBJ2-3	ASSFSRGDVPDTQY
TRBV30	TRBD1	TRBJ1-3	AWSAGGWDTHRNTIY
TRBV27	TRBD1	TRBJ2-1	ASSLRTGGNEQF
TRBV7-2	TRBD1	TRBJ1-2	ASSRDSRANYPGYT
TRBV29-1	.	TRBJ1-3	SVAVTPGNTIY
TRBV9	TRBD2	TRBJ2-3	ASSVEAGGLPGDTQY
TRBV12-3/TRBV12-4	.	TRBJ2-1	ASSPTPNEQF
TRBV7-2	TRBD1	TRBJ1-5	ASSLAYGTGNQPQH
TRBV12-5	.	TRBJ1-1	ASGWMLGGTEAF
TRBV2	TRBD2	TRBJ2-3	ASSMAGTRGADTQY
TRBV7-3	.	TRBJ2-1	ASSFGPNEQF
TRBV3-1/TRBV3-2	.	TRBJ1-1	ASRPPGYTEAF
TRBV2	.	TRBJ2-1	ASSKGSEQF
TRBV5-6	TRBD1	TRBJ2-1	ASSRLRTGRYNEQF
TRBV19	.	TRBJ1-2	ASISGTRRSLNYGYT
TRBV5-1	.	TRBJ1-4	ASSLAPGSTNEKLF
TRBV5-1	TRBD2	TRBJ2-1	ASSFALAGGNEQF
TRBV5-8	TRBD1	TRBJ2-2	ASSLAFGTGNTGELF
TRBV19	.	TRBJ1-5	ATKGGGGNSNQPQH
TRBV11-3	.	TRBJ1-1	ASSLGGEVNTEAF
TRBV3-1/TRBV3-2	.	TRBJ1-6	ASSQEWSPLH
TRBV7-2	TRBD2	TRBJ2-1	ASSLAGTSGRNEQF
TRBV6-5	.	TRBJ1-2	ASKTGGNGYT
TRBV6-6	TRBD1	TRBJ1-2	ASMTGNGYGYT
TRBV27	TRBD2	TRBJ2-7	ASSSRLAGELEQY
TRBV11-1	.	TRBJ1-2	ASSVYEGDGYT
TRBV3-1/TRBV3-2	.	TRBJ1-5	ASSPRGGRQPQH
TRBV19	TRBD1	TRBJ1-5	ASIDRALSNQPQH
TRBV18	.	TRBJ1-3	ASSPTDPGNTIY
TRBV10-3	.	TRBJ1-1	AISEGNTEAF
TRBV12-3/TRBV12-4	.	TRBJ1-2	ASSPWGSYGYT
TRBV12-2	.	TRBJ1-5	ASRLEGTQHQH
TRBV6-5	.	TRBJ2-2	ASSRGGWNTGELF
TRBV4-2	.	TRBJ1-3	ASSQARGTGNTIY
TRBV7-9	TRBD2	TRBJ2-5	ASSGLAGGLSAETQY
TRBV3-1/TRBV3-2	.	TRBJ1-2	ASSQERGYT
TRBV11-2	.	TRBJ1-2	ASSTTGLGNYGYT
TRBV4-1	TRBD1	TRBJ1-2	ASSQGDRPGGYT
TRBV6-5	TRBD1	TRBJ1-2	ASSSPPGQGFYGYT
TRBV5-4	.	TRBJ2-2	ASGFDTGELF
TRBV6-6	TRBD2	TRBJ2-3	ASSYVAGGTDTQY
TRBV5-6	.	TRBJ1-2	ASSFSVTNYGYT
TRBV21-1	.	TRBJ2-5	ASTLRGVGETQY
TRBV9	TRBD1	TRBJ2-1	ASSVVDRSSYNEQF
TRBV11-3	.	TRBJ1-1	ASSFSNTEAF
TRBV7-2	.	TRBJ2-2	ASSFPGGSGELF
TRBV10-1	.	TRBJ1-1	ASTDPRCNPTEAF
TRBV5-4	TRBD2	TRBJ2-5	ASSSTSGEETQY
TRBV30	.	TRBJ1-3	ACDARAGRGRTIY
TRBV7-6	.	TRBJ2-7	ASSLDGRSSYEQY
TRBV19	.	TRBJ1-3	VGAHSGNTIY
TRBV7-3	TRBD2	TRBJ2-1	ASSLNGGTNNEQF